The sequence of this TCR beta chain was determined in a study of CD8+CD57+ T cells in acquired aplastic anemia. The overall study: Average DNA yield from sorted CD4+ and CD8+ cells was approximately 3.2 ug. For CD4+ cells, healthy donors had an average of approximately 9.8 million reads. General study results and limits: Patients showed no significant difference from controls in CD8+ Simpson's diversity. Common to patients and controls were twenty-nine CD8+ CDR3 sequences.

As regards this clonotype: Its matching antigen is unknown.

Researchers used genomic DNA as the template to profile TCR beta VDJ and CDR3. TCRdb itself ran the reads through MiXCR, one entry per CDR3 protein. The data hold around 400,000 distinct CDR3 sequences, with 65% to 80% observed a single time. Sequences were obtained from sorted CD4+, CD8+, or CD8+CD57+ T cells (not recorded which) from PBMCs. The TCR sequence derives from a human donor in good health, serving as a control.

This chain's CDR3 is CASSSGLAGGQSYQETQYF. The CDR3 nucleotides read TGTGCCAGCAGCTCGGGACTAGCGGGGGGCCAATCGTACCAAGAGACCCAGTACTTC. The chain is built from TRBV7-8 and TRBJ2-5; TRBD2 aligns across 15 bases. This CDR3 has 19 residues. In germline, CDR1 is SGHVS, CDR2 FQNEAQ. The V and J ends lost 4 bases and 0 bases, in that order; junction bases with no gene match: 9.